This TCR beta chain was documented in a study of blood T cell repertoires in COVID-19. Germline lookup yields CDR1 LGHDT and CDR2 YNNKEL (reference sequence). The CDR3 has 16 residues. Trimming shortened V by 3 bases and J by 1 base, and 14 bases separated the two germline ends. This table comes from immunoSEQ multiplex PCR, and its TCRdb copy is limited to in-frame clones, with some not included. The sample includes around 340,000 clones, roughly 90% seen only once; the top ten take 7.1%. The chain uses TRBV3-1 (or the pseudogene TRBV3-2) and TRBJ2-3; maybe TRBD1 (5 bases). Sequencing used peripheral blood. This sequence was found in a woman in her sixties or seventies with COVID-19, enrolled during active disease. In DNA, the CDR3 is TGTGCCAGCAGCCAGGATCAGGGCTCCGGCACAGATACGCAGTATTTT. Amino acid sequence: CASSQDQGSGTDTQYF.